This T cell receptor beta chain was sequenced for a study of CD8+ T cells in alopecia areata. Comment on this clone: The antigen remains unidentified.

The CD4+ cells of roughly five biomarker-study patients went through sorting. This sorting yielded CD25+CD127- cells. Lesional scalp punch biopsies and peripheral blood came from alopecia areata patients. Regarding the study as a whole: Normal skin's resident alphabeta T cells are also sequenced in scalp samples. Across lesional scalp, and particularly alopecia totalis/universalis, clonality surpassed that of normal scalp.

Sequencing used cDNA as its template, made by extracting RNA and reverse transcribing it. TCRdb's copy holds only in-frame clones and misses some; the assay was immunoSEQ multiplex PCR. The table lists around 19,000 clones, less than 70% of them singletons. Germline V gene data show CDR1 as MNHEY and CDR2 as SVGAGI. The V end lost 8 bases, the J end lost 0 bases, and 10 bases lay between the germline ends. This CDR3 is built from 14 residues. Source material: CD4+ Tregs sorted from blood. V is TRBV6-5 and J is TRBJ2-2; D is perhaps TRBD1 (6 bases). The TCR sequence derives from a human donor with alopecia areata. CDR3 nucleotides: TGTGCCAGCGTCAGGGGCGCGAACACCGGGGAGCTGTTTTTT. This gives the protein CASVRGANTGELFF.